The rows below give T cell receptor beta chains drawn from one sample of a study of blood T cells in healthy people across ages. TCRdb reanalysed the 5' RACE reads using MiXCR and keeps one entry per CDR3 protein. Found here are under 1,100,000 distinct CDR3 sequences, 25% of them singletons; the top ten hold 0.65% to 0.95%. The data were also submitted as part of a second study, on T cells of mothers and their children.

The material sequenced was blood. These receptor sequences come from a girl aged 2-10 years in good health. Each CDR3 is given with its conserved first and last residue. D genes are given only for firm matches. Clone size, where shown, is once, few, many, or a class for clones that have expanded.

v_call,j_call,clone_size,cdr3_length,d_call,cdr3_nt,cdr3_aa
TRBV20-1,TRBJ1-2,NA,13,NA,TGCAGTGCCCCCACCCGAGGTTTCTATGGCTACACCTTC,CSAPTRGFYGYTF
TRBV10-3,TRBJ2-7,NA,14,NA,TGTGCCATCAGCCCCCGGGACGGGAACTACGAGCAGTACTTC,CAISPRDGNYEQYF
TRBV6-2/TRBV6-3,TRBJ2-4,few,16,NA,TGTGCCAGCAACTCTTTCGCAGGGGAGGCCAAAAACATTCAGTACTTC,CASNSFAGEAKNIQYF
TRBV6-5,TRBJ2-5,few,13,NA,TGTGCCAGCAGTTATCTCAATCAAGAGACCCAGTACTTC,CASSYLNQETQYF
TRBV5-1,TRBJ1-2,NA,16,NA,TGCGCCAGCAGCTTGGAACAGGGCCAGAATAACTATGGCTACACCTTC,CASSLEQGQNNYGYTF
TRBV11-3,TRBJ2-1,few,14,TRBD1,TGTGCCAGCAGCGACCCGGGACAGGGCAATGAGCAGTTCTTC,CASSDPGQGNEQFF
TRBV6-6,TRBJ1-5,few,15,TRBD1,TGTGCCAGCAGGTATACAGGGGGCGGCAATCAGCCCCAGCATTTT,CASRYTGGGNQPQHF
TRBV27,TRBJ2-1,few,12,NA,TGTGCCAGCGGTTGGTCAGGCAATGAGCAGTTCTTC,CASGWSGNEQFF
TRBV25-1,TRBJ2-1,NA,16,NA,TGTGCCAGCAGTGAATTCGGGGACACCTCCTACAATGAGCAGTTCTTC,CASSEFGDTSYNEQFF
TRBV6-1,TRBJ2-7,few,15,NA,TGTGCCAGCAGTGAAGCGCGGGCCAGCCCCTACGAGCAGTACTTC,CASSEARASPYEQYF
TRBV7-9,TRBJ1-1,NA,13,NA,TGTGCCAGCAGCTCTCGAGGGGTCACTGAAGCTTTCTTT,CASSSRGVTEAFF
TRBV20-1,TRBJ2-5,NA,15,TRBD2,TGCAGTGCTACTAGCGGGGGGGCTGGGCGAGAGACCCAGTACTTC,CSATSGGAGRETQYF
TRBV2,TRBJ1-4,NA,16,TRBD1,TGTGCCAGCAGTCCGACAGGGGGCTCGGGATATGAAAAACTGTTTTTT,CASSPTGGSGYEKLFF
TRBV5-6,TRBJ2-5,NA,11,NA,TGTGCCAGCAGCCTCGGGACAAATAGGAGCTTC,CASSLGTNRSF
TRBV2,TRBJ2-3,NA,17,TRBD2,TGTGCCGAGACCAGAGGTGGTAGCGGGGCCACGGGGGATACGCAGTATTTT,CAETRGGSGATGDTQYF
TRBV4-1,TRBJ2-3,NA,16,TRBD2,TGCGCCAGCAGAGGGAGCGGGAGACACGGGGCAGATACACAGTATTTT,CASRGSGRHGADTQYF
TRBV5-1,TRBJ2-5,NA,14,NA,TGCGCCAGCAGCTCACCAGATCTGGGGGAGACCCAGTACTTC,CASSSPDLGETQYF
TRBV20-1,TRBJ2-1,NA,16,NA,TGCAGTGCTACTACACACGTAGCGGAGATCTACAATGAGCAGTTCTTC,CSATTHVAEIYNEQFF
TRBV24-1,TRBJ2-1,NA,12,NA,TGTGCCACGCGGGACGTATACAATGAGCAGTTCTTC,CATRDVYNEQFF
TRBV7-9,TRBJ1-1,few,13,NA,TGTGCCAGCAGCCGATTAGGGATCACTGAAGCTTTCTTT,CASSRLGITEAFF
TRBV5-6,TRBJ1-2,few,13,NA,TGTGCCAGCACCCGTCTTAGGGTTTCCGGCTACACCTTC,CASTRLRVSGYTF
TRBV29-1,TRBJ2-5,NA,13,NA,TGCAGCGTTGAAGAAAGACCGATGGAGACCCAGTACTTC,CSVEERPMETQYF
TRBV12-3/TRBV12-4,TRBJ2-3,NA,21,TRBD2,TGTGCCAGCAGTCTGCTAAAGGGACTAGCAGAATTACTCACTAGCACAGATACGCAGTATTTT,CASSLLKGLAELLTSTDTQYF
TRBV7-2,TRBJ2-3,NA,15,TRBD2,TGTGCCAGCAGCTTCCCGACTAGCGGCACAGATACGCAGTATTTT,CASSFPTSGTDTQYF
TRBV6-7,TRBJ1-1,NA,13,NA,TGTGCCAGCAGAGCCAGGCGGAACACTGAAGCTTTCTTT,CASRARRNTEAFF
TRBV6-5,TRBJ2-6,NA,20,TRBD2,TGTGCCAGTAGTTCCGGGGGCAGCGGGAGCTACCTAGTTGGGGCCAACGTCCTGACTTTC,CASSSGGSGSYLVGANVLTF
TRBV12-5,TRBJ1-2,NA,13,NA,TGTGCTAGTGGTTTCCCGACTCCACCAGGACACACCTTC,CASGFPTPPGHTF
TRBV7-9,TRBJ1-5,NA,12,NA,TGTGCCAGCAGCTCCCCGGGTCAGCCCCAGCATTTT,CASSSPGQPQHF
TRBV4-1,TRBJ2-7,few,16,NA,TGCGCCAGCAGCCCAGGCCGGGACCCCTTCATCGGCGGGCAGTACTTC,CASSPGRDPFIGGQYF
TRBV20-1,TRBJ2-3,NA,13,NA,TGCAGTGCTAGCGGGGTGGTCACAGATACGCAGTATTTT,CSASGVVTDTQYF
TRBV29-1,TRBJ1-3,NA,16,NA,TGCAGCGCGGCCAAGATTTTAGACACAATCGGAAACACCATATATTTT,CSAAKILDTIGNTIYF
TRBV20-1,TRBJ2-5,few,10,NA,TGCAGTGCTAGTAGGGGTGCCCAGTACTTC,CSASRGAQYF
TRBV20-1,TRBJ2-1,NA,13,NA,TGCAGTGCTCCGGGGGGCGCCGGGGATGAGCAGTTCTTC,CSAPGGAGDEQFF